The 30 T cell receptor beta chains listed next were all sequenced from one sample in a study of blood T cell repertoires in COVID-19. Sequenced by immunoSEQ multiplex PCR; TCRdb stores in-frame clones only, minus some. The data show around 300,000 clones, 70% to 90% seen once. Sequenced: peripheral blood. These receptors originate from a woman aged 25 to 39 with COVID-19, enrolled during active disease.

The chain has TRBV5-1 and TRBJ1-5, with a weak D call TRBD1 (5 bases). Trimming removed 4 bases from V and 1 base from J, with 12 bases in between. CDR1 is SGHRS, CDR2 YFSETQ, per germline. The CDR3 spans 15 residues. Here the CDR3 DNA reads TGCGCCAGCAGCCCTTGGGGGGGGAGCAATCAGCCCCAGCATTTT. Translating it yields CASSPWGGSNQPQHF. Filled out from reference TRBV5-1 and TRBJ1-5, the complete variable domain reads KAGVTQTPRYLIKTRGQQVTLSCSPISGHRSVSWYQQTPGQGLQFLFEYFSETQRNKGNFPGRFSGRQFSNSRSEMNVSTLELGDSALYLCASSPWGGSNQPQHFGDGTRLSIL.

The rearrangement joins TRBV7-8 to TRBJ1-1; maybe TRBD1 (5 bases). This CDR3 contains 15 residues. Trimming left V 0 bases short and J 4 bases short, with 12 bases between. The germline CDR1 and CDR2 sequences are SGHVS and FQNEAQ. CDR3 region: CASSLATTGVTEAFF. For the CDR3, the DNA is TGTGCCAGCAGCTTAGCGACAACGGGGGTCACTGAAGCTTTCTTT.

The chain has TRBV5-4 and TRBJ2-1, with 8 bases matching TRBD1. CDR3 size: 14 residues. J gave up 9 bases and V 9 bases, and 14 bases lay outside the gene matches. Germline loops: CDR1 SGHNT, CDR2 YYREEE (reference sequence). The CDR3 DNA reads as TGTGCCACCGGGGGAGGACAGGGAGGAGGTGAGCAGTTCTTC. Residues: CATGGGQGGGEQFF.

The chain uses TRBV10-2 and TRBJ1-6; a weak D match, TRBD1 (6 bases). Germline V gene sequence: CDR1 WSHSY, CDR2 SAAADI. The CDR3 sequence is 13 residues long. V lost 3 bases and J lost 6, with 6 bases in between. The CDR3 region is CASSEQGNSPLHF. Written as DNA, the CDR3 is TGCGCCAGCAGTGAACAGGGTAATTCACCCCTCCACTTT.

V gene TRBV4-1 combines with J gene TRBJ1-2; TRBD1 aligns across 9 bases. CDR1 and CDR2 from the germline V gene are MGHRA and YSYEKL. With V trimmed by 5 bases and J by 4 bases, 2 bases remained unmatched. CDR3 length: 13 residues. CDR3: CASSTQGAYGYTF. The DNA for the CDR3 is TGCGCCAGCAGCACACAGGGGGCCTATGGCTACACCTTC.

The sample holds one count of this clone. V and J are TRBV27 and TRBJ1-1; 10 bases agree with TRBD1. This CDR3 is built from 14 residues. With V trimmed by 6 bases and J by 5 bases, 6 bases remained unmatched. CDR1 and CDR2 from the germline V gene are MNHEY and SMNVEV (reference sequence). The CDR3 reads CASRVGQGGTEAFF. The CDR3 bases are TGTGCCAGCAGAGTCGGACAGGGGGGAACTGAAGCTTTCTTT.

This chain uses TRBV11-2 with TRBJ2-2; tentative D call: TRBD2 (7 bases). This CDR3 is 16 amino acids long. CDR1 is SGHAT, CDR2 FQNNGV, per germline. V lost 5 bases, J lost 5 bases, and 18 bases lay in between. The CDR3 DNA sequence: TGTGCCAGCAGCCCTGTGCGGGGGCGCGGTACCGGGGAGCTGTTTTTT. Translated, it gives CASSPVRGRGTGELFF.

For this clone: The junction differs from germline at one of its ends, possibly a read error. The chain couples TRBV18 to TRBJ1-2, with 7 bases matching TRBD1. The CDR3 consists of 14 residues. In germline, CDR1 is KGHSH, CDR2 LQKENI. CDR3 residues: CASSPYVTDRATLF. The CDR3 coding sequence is TGTGCCAGCTCACCATACGTAACCGACAGGGCAACACTCTTC.

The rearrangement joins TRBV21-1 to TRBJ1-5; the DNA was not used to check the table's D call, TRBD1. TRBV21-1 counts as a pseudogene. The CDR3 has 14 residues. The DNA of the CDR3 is TGTGCCAGCAGCAAAAGACAGTGCAATCAGCCCCAGCATTTT. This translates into CASSKRQCNQPQHF.

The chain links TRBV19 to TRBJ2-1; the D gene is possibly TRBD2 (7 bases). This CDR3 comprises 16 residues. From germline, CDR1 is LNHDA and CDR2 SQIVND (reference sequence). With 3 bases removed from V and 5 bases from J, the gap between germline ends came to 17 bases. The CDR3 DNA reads TGTGCCAGTAGTATTCTCGGGGGGCAGGGAAACAATGAGCAGTTCTTC. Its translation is CASSILGGQGNNEQFF. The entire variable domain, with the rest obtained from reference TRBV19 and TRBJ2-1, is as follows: DGGITQSPKYLFRKEGQNVTLSCEQNLNHDAMYWYRQDPGQGLRLIYYSQIVNDFQKGDIAEGYSVSREKKESFPLTVTSAQKNPTAFYLCASSILGGQGNNEQFFGPGTRLTVL.

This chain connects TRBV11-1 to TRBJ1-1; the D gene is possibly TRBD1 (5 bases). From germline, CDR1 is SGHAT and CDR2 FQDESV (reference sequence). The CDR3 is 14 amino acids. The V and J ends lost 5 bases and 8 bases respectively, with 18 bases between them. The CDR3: CASSLRRGVGEAFF. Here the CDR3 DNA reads TGTGCCAGCAGCCTACGACGGGGGGTTGGAGAAGCTTTCTTT.

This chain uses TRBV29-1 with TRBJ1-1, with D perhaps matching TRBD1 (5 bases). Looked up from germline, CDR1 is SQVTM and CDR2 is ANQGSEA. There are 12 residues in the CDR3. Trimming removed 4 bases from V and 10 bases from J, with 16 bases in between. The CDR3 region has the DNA TGCAGCGTTGCCCACAGCCAAGGGGTAGCTTTCTTT. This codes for CSVAHSQGVAFF.

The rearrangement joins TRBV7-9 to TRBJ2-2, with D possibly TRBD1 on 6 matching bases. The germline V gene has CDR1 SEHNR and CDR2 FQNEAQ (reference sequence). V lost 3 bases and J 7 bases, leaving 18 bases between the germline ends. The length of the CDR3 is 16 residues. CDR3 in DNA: TGTGCCAGCAGCTTTACCCAGACAGGCGGCAACGGGGAGCTGTTTTTT. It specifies CASSFTQTGGNGELFF.

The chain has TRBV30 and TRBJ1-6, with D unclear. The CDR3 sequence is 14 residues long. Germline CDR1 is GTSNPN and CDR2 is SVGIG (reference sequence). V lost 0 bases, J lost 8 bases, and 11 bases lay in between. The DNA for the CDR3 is TGTGCCTGGAGTGTGAGTGTGGGAGATTCACCCCTCCACTTT. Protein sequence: CAWSVSVGDSPLHF.

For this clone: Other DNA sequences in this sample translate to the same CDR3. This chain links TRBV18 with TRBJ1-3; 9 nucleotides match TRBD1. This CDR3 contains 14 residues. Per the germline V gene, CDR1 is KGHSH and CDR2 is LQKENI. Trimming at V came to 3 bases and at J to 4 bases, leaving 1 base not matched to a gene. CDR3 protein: CASSPGQGGNTIYF. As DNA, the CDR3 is TGTGCCAGCTCACCGGGACAGGGCGGAAACACCATATATTTT.

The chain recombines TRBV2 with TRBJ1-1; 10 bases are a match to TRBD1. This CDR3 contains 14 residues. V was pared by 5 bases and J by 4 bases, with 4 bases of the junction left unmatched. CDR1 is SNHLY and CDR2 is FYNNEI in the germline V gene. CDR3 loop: CASSRQGASTEAFF. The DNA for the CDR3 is TGTGCCAGCAGTCGACAGGGGGCGAGCACTGAAGCTTTCTTT.

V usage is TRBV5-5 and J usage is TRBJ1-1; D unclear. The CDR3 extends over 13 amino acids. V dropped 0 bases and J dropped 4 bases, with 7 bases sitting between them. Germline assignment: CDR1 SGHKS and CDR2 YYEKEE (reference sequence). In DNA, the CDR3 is TGTGCCAGCAGCTTGGCCATACTCACTGAAGCTTTCTTT. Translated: CASSLAILTEAFF.

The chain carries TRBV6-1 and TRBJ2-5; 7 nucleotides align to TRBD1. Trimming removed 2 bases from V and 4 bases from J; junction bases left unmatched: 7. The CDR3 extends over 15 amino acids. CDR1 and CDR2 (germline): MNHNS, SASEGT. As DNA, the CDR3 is TGTGCCAGCAGTGAATTATGGGGACAGAGAGAGACCCAGTACTTC. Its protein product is CASSELWGQRETQYF.

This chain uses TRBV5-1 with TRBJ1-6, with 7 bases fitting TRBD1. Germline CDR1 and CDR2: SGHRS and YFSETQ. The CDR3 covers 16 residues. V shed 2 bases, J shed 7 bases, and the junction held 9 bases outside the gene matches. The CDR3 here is CASSLQGKLKNSPLHF. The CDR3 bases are TGCGCCAGCAGCTTACAGGGGAAATTAAAGAATTCACCCCTCCACTTT.

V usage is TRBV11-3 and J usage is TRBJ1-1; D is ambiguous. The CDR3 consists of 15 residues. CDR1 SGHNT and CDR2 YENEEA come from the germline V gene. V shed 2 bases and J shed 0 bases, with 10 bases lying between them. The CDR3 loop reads CASSLSSSLNTEAFF. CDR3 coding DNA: TGTGCCAGCAGCTTATCCTCTAGCCTGAACACTGAAGCTTTCTTT.

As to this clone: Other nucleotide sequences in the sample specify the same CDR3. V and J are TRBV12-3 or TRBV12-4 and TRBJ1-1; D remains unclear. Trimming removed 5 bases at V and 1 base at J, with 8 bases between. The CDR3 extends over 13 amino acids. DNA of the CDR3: TGTGCCAGCAGTCCCCGAGGGAACACTGAAGCTTTCTTT. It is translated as CASSPRGNTEAFF.

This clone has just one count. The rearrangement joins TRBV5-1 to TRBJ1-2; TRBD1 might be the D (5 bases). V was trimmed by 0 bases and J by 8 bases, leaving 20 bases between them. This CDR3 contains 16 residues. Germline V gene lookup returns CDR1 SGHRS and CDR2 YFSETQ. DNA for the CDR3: TGCGCCAGCAGCTTGGGGCAGGGCGCGCCCGGGGGAGGCTACACCTTC. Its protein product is CASSLGQGAPGGGYTF. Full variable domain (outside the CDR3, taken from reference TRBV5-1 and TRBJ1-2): KAGVTQTPRYLIKTRGQQVTLSCSPISGHRSVSWYQQTPGQGLQFLFEYFSETQRNKGNFPGRFSGRQFSNSRSEMNVSTLELGDSALYLCASSLGQGAPGGGYTFGSGTRLTVV.

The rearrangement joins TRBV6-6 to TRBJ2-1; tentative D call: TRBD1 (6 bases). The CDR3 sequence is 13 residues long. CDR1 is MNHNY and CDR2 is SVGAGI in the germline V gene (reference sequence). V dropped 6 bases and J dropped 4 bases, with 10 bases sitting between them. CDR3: CASREQGYNEQFF. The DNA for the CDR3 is TGTGCCAGCAGAGAACAGGGATACAATGAGCAGTTCTTC.

Here the CDR3 DNA reads TGTGCCAGCAGCCAAGAAGGAGCGGGGGGTAAGACAGATACGCAGTATTTT. Its protein is CASSQEGAGGKTDTQYF. The V gene is TRBV14, the J gene TRBJ2-3, with 9 nucleotides matching TRBD2. The length of the CDR3 is 17 residues. V trimming: 0 bases; J trimming: 3 bases; junction bases outside the gene matches: 7. Germline V gene sequence: CDR1 SGHDN, CDR2 FVKESK.

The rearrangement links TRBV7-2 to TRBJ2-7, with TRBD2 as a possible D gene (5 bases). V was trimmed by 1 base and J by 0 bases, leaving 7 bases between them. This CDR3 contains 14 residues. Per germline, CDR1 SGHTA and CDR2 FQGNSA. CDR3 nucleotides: TGTGCCAGCAGCTTAGTTGGGAGCTCCTACGAGCAGTACGTC. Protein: CASSLVGSSYEQYV.

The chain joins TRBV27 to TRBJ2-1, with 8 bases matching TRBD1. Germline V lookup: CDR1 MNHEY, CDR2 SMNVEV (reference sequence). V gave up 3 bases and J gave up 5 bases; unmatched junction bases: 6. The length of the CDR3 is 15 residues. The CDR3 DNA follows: TGTGCCAGCAGTTTCCAGGGGGCTAGCGACAATGAGCAGTTCTTC. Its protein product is CASSFQGASDNEQFF.

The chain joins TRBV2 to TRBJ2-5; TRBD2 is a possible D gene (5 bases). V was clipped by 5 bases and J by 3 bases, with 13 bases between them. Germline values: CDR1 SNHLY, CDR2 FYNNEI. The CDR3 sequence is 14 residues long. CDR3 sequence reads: CASSWTGSKETQYF. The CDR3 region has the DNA TGTGCCAGCAGTTGGACTGGTTCGAAAGAGACCCAGTACTTC.

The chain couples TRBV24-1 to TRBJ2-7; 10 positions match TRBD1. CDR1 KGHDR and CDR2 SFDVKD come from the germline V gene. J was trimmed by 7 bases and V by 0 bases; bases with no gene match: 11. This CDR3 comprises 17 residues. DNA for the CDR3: TGTGCCACCAGTGATTTGTGGGACAGGGGCGCCTCTCGGGAGCAGTACGTC. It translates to CATSDLWDRGASREQYV.

DNA of the CDR3: TGTGCCAGCTCACCCGGGCGGGGCCGAAGCACAGATACGCAGTATTTT. Residues: CASSPGRGRSTDTQYF. The chain joins TRBV18 to TRBJ2-3; TRBD2 is a possible D gene (6 bases). Looked up from germline, CDR1 is KGHSH and CDR2 is LQKENI. With 3 bases removed from V and 0 bases from J, the gap between germline ends came to 13 bases. CDR3 length: 16 amino acids.

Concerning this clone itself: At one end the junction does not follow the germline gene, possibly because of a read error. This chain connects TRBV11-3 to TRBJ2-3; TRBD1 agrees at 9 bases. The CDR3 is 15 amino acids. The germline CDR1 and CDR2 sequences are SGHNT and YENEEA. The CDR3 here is CASSIDRGNTDTQYF. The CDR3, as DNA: TGTGCCAGCAGCATAGACAGGGGGAACACAGATACGCAGTATTTT.